This T cell receptor beta chain came from a study of cytomegalovirus exposure and HLA in healthy donors. About the study: The 120 or so validation repertoires were reported in a later analysis to have been generated on the same platform as the approximately 700 first-cohort repertoires. Study-wide results and limits: Some public TCRs appeared in many individuals, while most sequences were rare. Specificity for CMV antigens was confirmed in vitro for three of the CMV-associated chains. Among TCR beta chains, those listed as cytomegalovirus-associated numbered approximately 150.

Between the trimmed V and J ends, which lost 6 bases and 2 bases, there was a span of 16 bases. CDR1 and CDR2 (germline): LNHDA, SQIVND (reference sequence). This CDR3 spans 15 amino acids. On this clone: Its antigen is unidentified.

Sequencing was performed with immunoSEQ multiplex PCR; in TCRdb, only in-frame clones are kept and a portion is missing. The data contain 210,000 or so clones, about 91% of them seen just once; the ten biggest clones take up over 2.5%. Source material: PBMCs. This receptor was taken from a woman younger than 30 in good health and CMV-seronegative. The chain is built from TRBV19 and TRBJ1-1; D is perhaps TRBD1 (6 bases). DNA of the CDR3: TGTGCCAGTAGGACCCTTCCAGGGGCTAACACTGAAGCTTTCTTT. Protein product: CASRTLPGANTEAFF.